This T cell receptor beta chain was retrieved from a study of shared clonotypes between healthy human individuals (dated by TCRdb to 2018 to 2020). About the study as a whole: Three men and a couple of women, aged 18 to 49 years, made up the cohort. For each donor, CD4 naive and CD4 memory were each run on three plates, CD8 naive on two plates, and CD8 memory on one plate. To estimate repertoire size and how much clonotype sharing occurs between individuals, the study deeply sequenced the blood TCR repertoires of about five healthy adults. To increase sequencing depth and limit assay-specific biases, different laboratories used diverse techniques to prepare libraries and sequence TCR repertoires. Between about 0.94 and 8.9 billion PBMCs per donor were obtained by leukapheresis. Overall study results and their limits: The small number of donors limited the genetic and exposure-history diversity represented. About 5% of naive CD4, 3.5% of naive CD8, 2.3% of memory CD4, and less than 0.45% of memory CD8 clonotypes were shared across several donors. Naive subsets generally had larger estimated clonotype richness than memory subsets did. Pairwise subsampling indicated that sequencing depth was expected to affect the degree of clonotype sharing among donors. Sampling was restricted to blood, and TCR repertoires in tissue are likely to differ from TCR repertoires in blood. Incomplete sequencing was indicated by rarefaction of sorted-subset datasets, despite the large sequencing depth. Clonotypes shared by all four sorted-subset donors showed higher generation probabilities than non-shared clonotypes.

The donors were healthy, HIV-negative adults who had no recently reported acute infections or vaccinations. Every donor was a Caucasian adult living in Nashville, Tennessee, USA. Magnetic negative selection was used to enrich CD4+ T cells, after which naive cells were positively selected on CD45RA and the negative fraction became the memory subset. Blood was obtained by leukapheresis, after which PBMCs were separated by Ficoll-Histopaque density gradient centrifugation and cryopreserved in liquid nitrogen vapor phase. Purity and quantity of every magnetically sorted T cell population were checked by analytical flow cytometry. Genomic DNA was isolated from every sorted fraction and measured by UV absorbance on a Nanodrop 2000c. Using the deep immunoSEQ assay, multiplex PCR amplified TCR CDR3 regions from genomic DNA. Extracted genomic DNA from each cell subset was distributed evenly across all wells of several immunoSEQ 96-well plates, and each plate was treated as a replicate. For sorted subsets, each replicate PCR was loaded with around 200 ng genomic DNA, equivalent to some 31,000 T cell genomes. The purified libraries were quantified using a Qubit 3.0 fluorometer, sized with a Bioanalyzer 2100, and then quantified again using the KAPA Library Quantification kit. Every immunoSEQ 96-well plate was sequenced on a dedicated single-read 150-cycle Illumina NextSeq 550 flow cell. In the authors' own workflow: Because only junctional sequences without quality scores were contained in the immunoSEQ output, filtering matching that applied to full-length reads could not be performed. Sequences were annotated with PyIR, a Python wrapper for IgBLAST v1.9, and V/J genes and CDR3 were assigned using IMGT germline references. Any read was removed if the V/J assignment was weak (E-value above 1e-6), the CDR3 was missing, or the read contained stop codons, out-of-frame junctions, or ambiguous translated residues. A V3J clonotype was defined by an identical inferred V gene, J gene, and CDR3 amino acid sequence. Percentage overlap between repertoires was computed as shared unique clonotypes divided by the size of the smaller repertoire. Three approaches were used to assess repertoire richness: RTK rarefaction, the Chao1 estimator, and Recon v2.1 estimates of unobserved clonotypes. Generation probabilities were computed with OLGA for all TCRbeta clonotypes obtained by the gDNA method from several donors. The table comes from immuneACCESS by way of TCRdb, which keeps in-frame sequences with V and J called. Part of the clones is missing from these tables; in studies checked, under half for an unresolved V gene and the rest for unknown reasons. V and J calls and clone size are copied from that table; D and trimming were computed from the DNA. The sample yields about a million clones; approximately 75% were counted once. The top ten clones comprise 0.85% to 1% of the sample.

Concerning this clone: This receptor's antigen is unknown. No base quality information exists; no much larger clone differs at one position.

The sequence came from a man between 18 and 29 years old in good health. Some clones in this sample may be carry-over from other donors' samples. Sequencing input: memory CD4+ T cells from PBMCs. The cell subset or site label, as the study defines it: CD45RA-negative fraction.

The CDR3 in this case is CSALLNNGNTIYF. The bases are TGCAGCGCCCTCCTTAACAATGGAAACACCATATATTTT. Rearrangement joined TRBV29-1 to TRBJ1-3; the D gene identity is not certain. Sequences SQVTM (CDR1) and ANQGSEA (CDR2) are obtained from the germline V gene. The CDR3 contains 13 residues, cysteine and phenylalanine counted. Just the 39-base CDR3 DNA is kept, in frame starting at base 1. Cut back by 7 bases and 3 bases, the V and J ends lie 13 bases apart.